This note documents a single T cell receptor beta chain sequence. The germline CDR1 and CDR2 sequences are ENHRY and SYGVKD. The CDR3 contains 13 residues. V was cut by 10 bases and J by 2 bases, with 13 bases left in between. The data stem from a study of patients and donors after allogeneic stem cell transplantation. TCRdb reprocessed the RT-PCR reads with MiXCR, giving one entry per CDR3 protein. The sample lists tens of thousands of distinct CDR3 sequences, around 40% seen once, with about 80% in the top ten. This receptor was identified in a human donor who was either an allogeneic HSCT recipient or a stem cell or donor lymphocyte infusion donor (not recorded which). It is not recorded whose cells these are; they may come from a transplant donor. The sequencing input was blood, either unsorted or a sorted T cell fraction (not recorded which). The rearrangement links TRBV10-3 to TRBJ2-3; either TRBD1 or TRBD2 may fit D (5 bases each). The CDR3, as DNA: TGTGCCACCCGGGACGGATACACAGATACGCAGTATTTT. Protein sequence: CATRDGYTDTQYF.